Shown below are 8 T cell receptor beta chains from a single sample sequenced in a study of T cell responses to AZD1222 COVID-19 vaccine. The table came from immunoSEQ multiplex PCR; TCRdb's copy has only in-frame clones and leaves some out. The profile covers under 95,000 clones, with approximately 83% appearing a single time and less than 11% taken by the ten largest. The sequences come from peripheral blood, collected 28 days after the second AZD1222 dose. Receptors originate from an adult who received the AZD1222 COVID-19 vaccine.

The V gene is TRBV11-2, the J gene TRBJ2-3, with D unresolved. Trimming took off 0 bases at V and 5 bases at J, with 6 bases between the two ends. This CDR3 is 13 amino acids long. CDR1 is SGHAT, CDR2 FQNNGV, per germline. This CDR3 is CASSLDLGDTQYF. Here the CDR3 DNA reads TGTGCCAGCAGCTTAGATTTAGGAGATACGCAGTATTTT.

The gene calls are TRBV5-1 and TRBJ2-3; perhaps TRBD1 as D (6 bases). Between the trimmed V and J ends, which lost 0 bases and 0 bases, there was a span of 8 bases. The CDR3 spans 15 residues. Germline V gives CDR1 SGHRS, CDR2 YFSETQ. The CDR3 DNA reads TGCGCCAGCAGCTTGGTACAGGGTAGCACAGATACGCAGTATTTT. This translates into CASSLVQGSTDTQYF.

The rearrangement links TRBV29-1 to TRBJ2-1; 14 bases agree with TRBD2. V shed 7 bases and J 7 bases; nucleotides not matched to a gene: 12. The germline V gene encodes CDR1 SQVTM and CDR2 ANQGSEA. There are 16 residues in the CDR3. Here the CDR3 reads CSAHPGLAGGGNEQFF. For the CDR3, the DNA is TGCAGCGCCCACCCCGGACTAGCGGGGGGCGGGAATGAGCAGTTCTTC.

The V gene is TRBV7-2, the J gene TRBJ1-5, with no clear D. Trimming took 2 bases from V and 0 from J, leaving 8 bases between them. The CDR3 is 15 amino acids. Germline CDR1 reads SGHTA; CDR2 reads FQGNSA. The CDR3 protein is CASSLRGYSNQPQHF. CDR3 nucleotides: TGTGCCAGCAGCTTACGAGGGTATAGCAATCAGCCCCAGCATTTT.

V usage is TRBV15 and J usage is TRBJ2-5, with D unresolved. Germline CDR1 LNHNV, CDR2 YYDKDF (reference sequence). The CDR3 has 13 amino acids. Trimming took 0 bases from V and 3 from J, leaving 5 bases between them. CDR3 DNA: TGTGCCACCAGCAGAGATAGGGAAGAGACCCAGTACTTC. It encodes CATSRDREETQYF.

The chain recombines TRBV7-9 with TRBJ1-3, with unresolved D. Between the trimmed V and J ends, which lost 2 bases and 2 bases, there was a span of 4 bases. Looked up from germline, CDR1 is SEHNR and CDR2 is FQNEAQ (reference sequence). CDR3 size: 13 residues. For the CDR3, the DNA is TGTGCCAGCAGCTTAACAGCTGGAAACACCATATATTTT. It codes for CASSLTAGNTIYF.

V is TRBV6-5 and J is TRBJ2-3, with a tentative D call TRBD2 (6 bases). The ends were cut back, 7 bases at V and 12 bases at J, with 20 bases in the middle. Germline CDR1 and CDR2: MNHEY and SVGAGI. This CDR3 comprises 13 residues. CDR3 amino acids: CASIKTGTPNQYF. CDR3 DNA sequence: TGTGCCAGCATTAAAACCGGGACTCCTAACCAGTATTTT.

This clone is a singleton in its sample. The J gene is TRBJ2-2, the V gene TRBV7-3; the D gene is possibly TRBD1 (6 bases). Germline values: CDR1 SGHTA, CDR2 FQGTGA. The ends were cut back, 5 bases at V and 5 bases at J, with 12 bases in the middle. CDR3 length: 14 residues. The CDR3 region is CASSRMTGTGELFF. The CDR3 bases are TGTGCCAGCAGCCGGATGACAGGAACCGGGGAGCTGTTTTTT.